The clone carrying this TCR beta chain was counted between two and nine times. Its antigen is still unknown. Each CDR3 protein is one row after TCRdb ran MiXCR on the RT-PCR reads. This table has about 240,000 distinct CDR3 sequences, 12% appearing once. The data stem from a study of response to subunit inactivated influenza vaccine. Study conclusions and caveats: The authors put forward the suggestion that each seasonal influenza vaccination may bring in only a limited number of new T cells.

Germline-derived CDR1 and CDR2 are GTSNPN and SVGIG (reference sequence). With 3 bases clipped from V and 7 bases from J, the junction kept 10 bases outside the gene matches. There are 15 residues in the CDR3. J is TRBJ2-2 and V is TRBV30; 8 bases match TRBD2. The sample consisted of non-naive T cells sorted from PBMCs, taken around 14 days before vaccination. This clonotype was obtained from a man between 50 and 59 years old who received an inactivated influenza vaccine. The CDR3 spells CAWSGGANVGGELFF. The CDR3 DNA is TGTGCCTGGAGCGGGGGGGCTAACGTAGGCGGGGAGCTGTTTTTT.